The 24 T cell receptor beta chains presented below share a single source sample, sequenced in a study of Graves' ophthalmopathy and Graves' hyperthyroidism (dated by TCRdb to about 2018). Data came from an Illumina HiSeq 2000. TCR beta CDR3 regions were amplified from RNA transcripts for repertoire sequencing. The first round was an RT-PCR using HTBI primers with the Qiagen OneStep RT-PCR kit, and this first round was followed by a second-round multiplex PCR, then size selection and purification. TCRdb trimmed the raw reads at Q25, called clones with MiXCR and kept productive beta chains. Entries that share a CDR3 protein sequence are merged under the most common genes and DNA. The sample includes over a million distinct CDR3 sequences, with less than 45% observed a single time. The ten largest clones add up to 11% of the sample. The specimen was peripheral blood or thyroid tissue (not recorded which). These receptors were taken from an adult man with Graves' hyperthyroidism.

The V and J genes are TRBV20-1 and TRBJ2-3; 12 bases are shared with TRBD1. Germline CDR1 reads DFQATT; CDR2 reads SNEGSKA (reference sequence). The V segment lost 6 bases and the J segment 4 bases; nucleotides outside the gene matches: 5. The CDR3 has 14 amino acids. The CDR3 sequence: CSARDRGLPDTQYF. CDR3 coding DNA: TGCAGTGCCCGGGACAGGGGGCTACCAGATACGCAGTATTTT.

This clonotype was recorded at least ten times. The chain uses TRBV10-3 and TRBJ2-5; D is possibly TRBD2 (5 bases). Between the trimmed V and J ends, which lost 8 bases and 2 bases, there was a span of 9 bases. Per the germline V gene, CDR1 is ENHRY and CDR2 is SYGVKD. The CDR3 sequence is 12 residues long. The CDR3 nucleotides are TGTGCCATCCCGGGGAAACAAGAGACCCAGTACTTC. Translation gives CAIPGKQETQYF.

V is TRBV9 and J is TRBJ1-3, with D hard to call. The CDR3 totals 14 residues. V lost 0 bases and J 7 bases, leaving 11 bases between the germline ends. Per germline, CDR1 SGDLS and CDR2 YYNGEE. The CDR3 DNA reads TGTGCCAGCAGCGTAGATGTAAGGCGGAACACCATATATTTT. It translates to CASSVDVRRNTIYF.

In this sample, this clonotype turned up many times. J is TRBJ1-5 and V is TRBV6-6; a weak D match, TRBD1 (5 bases). The germline V and J ends were trimmed by 5 bases and 2 bases, with 19 bases remaining between them. The CDR3 totals 17 residues. Germline lookup yields CDR1 MNHNY and CDR2 SVGAGI (reference sequence). This CDR3 reads CASSPYFRQSGNQPQHF. CDR3 coding DNA: TGTGCCAGCAGTCCATACTTTCGACAGTCGGGCAATCAGCCCCAGCATTTT.

This clonotype has ten or more counts. This sequence joins TRBV20-1 and TRBJ2-7; D is unresolved. V dropped 0 bases and J dropped 6 bases, with 3 bases sitting between them. The germline gives CDR1 DFQATT, CDR2 SNEGSKA (reference sequence). The CDR3 consists of 10 residues. CDR3 loop: CSARDTEQYF. CDR3 nucleotides: TGCAGTGCTAGAGACACCGAGCAGTACTTC.

This rearrangement joins TRBV5-4 to TRBJ2-7; 9 bases fit TRBD1. The ends lost 1 base at V and 1 base at J; junction bases unmatched: 3. The CDR3 is 15 residues long. Looked up from germline, CDR1 is SGHNT and CDR2 is YYREEE (reference sequence). In nucleotides, the CDR3 is TGTGCCAGCAGCTTGCCTGGGACAGGGTCCTACGAGCAGTACTTC. Amino acids: CASSLPGTGSYEQYF. The complete variable domain, with remaining parts taken from reference TRBV5-4 and TRBJ2-7, reads ETGVTQSPTHLIKTRGQQVTLRCSSQSGHNTVSWYQQALGQGPQFIFQYYREEENGRGNFPPRFSGLQFPNYSSELNVNALELDDSALYLCASSLPGTGSYEQYFGPGTRLTVT.

Worth noting for this clonotype: This may arise from a read error, as a much more abundant clone is one base away. V and J are TRBV4-1 and TRBJ1-2; D is uncertain. The length of the CDR3 is 13 residues. The V gene's germline CDR1 is MGHRA and CDR2 YSYEKL. The CDR3 bases are TGCGCCAGCAGCCAATTTAAGGGAGATGGCTGCACCTTC. It specifies CASSQFKGDGCTF.

CDR3 coding DNA: TGTGCCACCAGTGTGAACAGGGGGCTAAGTGAGCAGTTCTTC. Encoded protein: CATSVNRGLSEQFF. The V and J genes are TRBV24-1 and TRBJ2-1, with TRBD1 matching over 9 bases. The V gene's germline CDR1 is KGHDR and CDR2 SFDVKD. The V segment lost 5 bases and the J segment 9 bases; nucleotides outside the gene matches: 7. The CDR3 runs to 14 residues.

The CDR3 protein is CASSPDRSYYGYTF. The CDR3 coding sequence is TGTGCCAGCAGCCCGGACAGGAGTTACTATGGCTACACCTTC. The V and J genes are TRBV27 and TRBJ1-2, with 7 bases matching TRBD1. Trimming at V came to 6 bases and at J to 3 bases, leaving 7 bases not matched to a gene. This CDR3 comprises 14 residues. CDR1 is MNHEY and CDR2 is SMNVEV in the germline V gene (reference sequence).

The table lists this clonotype with a few counts. V usage is TRBV12-3 or TRBV12-4 and J usage is TRBJ1-5; 11 bases map to TRBD1. Trimming removed 1 base from V and 3 bases from J; junction bases left unmatched: 2. The CDR3 loop spans 16 amino acids. CDR3 loop: CASSLGGQGDNQPQHF. The CDR3 DNA sequence: TGTGCCAGCAGTTTAGGGGGACAGGGGGACAATCAGCCCCAGCATTTT.

This clonotype was picked up many times. The chain links TRBV10-3 to TRBJ2-7; D is possibly TRBD2 (5 bases). Trimming took 2 bases from V and 1 from J, leaving 12 bases between them. Germline CDR1 ENHRY, CDR2 SYGVKD. This CDR3 has 15 residues. The CDR3 sequence is CAISEPREMSYEQYF. The CDR3 nucleotides are TGTGCCATCAGTGAGCCCCGGGAAATGTCCTACGAGCAGTACTTC.

This clonotype occurred many times. This chain links TRBV10-3 with TRBJ2-5; TRBD2 agrees at 11 bases. There are 13 residues in the CDR3. Losses at the gene ends were 6 bases for V and 5 bases for J; bases not matched to a gene: 2. Germline CDR1 and CDR2: ENHRY and SYGVKD. CDR3 in DNA: TGTGCCATCAGGACTAGCGGGGAGGAGACCCAGTACTTC. This translates into CAIRTSGEETQYF.

The chain carries TRBV4-1 and TRBJ2-7; 9 bases are shared with TRBD1. There are 19 residues in the CDR3. Germline CDR1 and CDR2: MGHRA and YSYEKL. V was clipped by 4 bases and J by 2 bases; unmatched bases: 18. The CDR3 DNA is TGCGCCAGCAGCCGACCACCGGGACAGGGCCTAAGTGGTACCTACGAGCAGTACTTC. Translated, it gives CASSRPPGQGLSGTYEQYF.

The CDR3 sequence: CSARSRENTGELFF. Written as DNA, the CDR3 is TGCAGCGCCCGGTCCCGGGAGAACACCGGGGAGCTGTTTTTT. This chain links TRBV29-1 with TRBJ2-2; weak D call: TRBD2 (5 bases). Trimming shortened V by 7 bases and J by 1 base, and 13 bases separated the two germline ends. The length of the CDR3 is 14 residues. Germline V lookup: CDR1 SQVTM, CDR2 ANQGSEA.

This clonotype was recorded many times. The chain couples TRBV9 to TRBJ1-6, with D possibly matching TRBD1 (5 bases). Between the trimmed V and J ends, which lost 3 bases and 6 bases, there was a span of 13 bases. Germline values: CDR1 SGDLS, CDR2 YYNGEE. The length of the CDR3 is 15 residues. In DNA, the CDR3 is TGTGCCAGCAGCGAGACTCAGGGTGGTAATTCACCCCTCCACTTT. It specifies CASSETQGGNSPLHF.

This clonotype was counted ten times or more. V gene TRBV20-1 combines with J gene TRBJ1-1; TRBD1 agrees at 7 bases. The V and J ends lost 3 bases and 4 bases, in that order; junction bases with no gene match: 8. Looked up from germline, CDR1 is DFQATT and CDR2 is SNEGSKA (reference sequence). The CDR3 has 14 residues. CDR3 residues: CSARADRTLTEAFF. CDR3 sequence (DNA): TGCAGTGCTAGGGCGGACAGGACACTCACTGAAGCTTTCTTT.

This chain joins TRBV2 and TRBJ2-3; weak D call: TRBD2 (5 bases). Germline V lookup: CDR1 SNHLY, CDR2 FYNNEI. V lost 8 bases and J 3 bases, leaving 12 bases between the germline ends. This CDR3 spans 13 amino acids. This CDR3 is CASEGGFTDTQYF. DNA for the CDR3: TGTGCCAGCGAAGGAGGTTTTACAGATACGCAGTATTTT.

This clonotype was counted ten times or more. The chain couples TRBV29-1 to TRBJ2-5; D might be TRBD1 (6 bases). Trimming cost V 3 bases and J 2 bases, with 19 bases left between them. Germline assignment: CDR1 SQVTM and CDR2 ANQGSEA. This CDR3 region has 16 residues. The CDR3, as DNA: TGCAGCGTTGAGAGCGCCGGGACAACGGGGCAAGAGACCCAGTACTTC. This encodes CSVESAGTTGQETQYF.

The chain recombines TRBV25-1 with TRBJ2-3, with TRBD1 as a possible D gene (5 bases). CDR1 and CDR2 from the germline V gene are MGHDK and SYGVNS. The CDR3 contains 16 residues. With 6 bases removed from V and 1 base from J, the gap between germline ends came to 17 bases. CDR3 amino acids: CASSPTAASRTDTQYF. Here the CDR3 DNA reads TGTGCCAGCAGCCCGACAGCAGCCTCCCGCACAGATACGCAGTATTTT.

In this sample, this clonotype turned up many times. The V gene is TRBV29-1, the J gene TRBJ2-5; 9 nucleotides agree with TRBD2. Losses at the gene ends were 2 bases for V and 5 bases for J; bases not matched to a gene: 6. This CDR3 contains 14 residues. The V gene's germline CDR1 is SQVTM and CDR2 ANQGSEA. The CDR3 DNA reads as TGCAGCGTTGAAATTCTAGCGGGAATGGAGACCCAGTACTTC. Translated, it gives CSVEILAGMETQYF.

As for this clonotype: This may be a read error, as it is one base from a much larger clone. The CDR3 does not close with the conserved phenylalanine or tryptophan, likely indicating a read error. J is TRBJ1-1 and V is TRBV7-2, with D possibly TRBD1 on 5 matching bases. The CDR3 length is 13 residues. Trimming pared 4 bases from V and 5 bases from J, leaving 11 bases between. Germline lookup yields CDR1 SGHTA and CDR2 FQGNSA. Written as DNA, the CDR3 is TGTGCCAGCAGCTCATCAGGGTTAACTGAAGCTTTCCTT. Its translation: CASSSSGLTEAFL.

The rearrangement uses TRBV29-1 and TRBJ2-7; TRBD1 might be the D (5 bases). Germline CDR1 is SQVTM and CDR2 is ANQGSEA. This CDR3 has 12 amino acids. The germline V and J ends were trimmed by 8 bases and 0 bases, with 11 bases remaining between them. The DNA of the CDR3 is TGCAGCCTCATGGACAACTCCTACGAGCAGTACTTC. It translates to CSLMDNSYEQYF.

In its sample, this clonotype was seen many times. The chain combines TRBV10-3 with TRBJ1-6; D perhaps matches TRBD1 (5 bases). Trimming pared 8 bases from V and 8 bases from J, leaving 13 bases between. The CDR3 extends over 13 amino acids. Germline loops: CDR1 ENHRY, CDR2 SYGVKD. CDR3 loop: CAIAQGIDSPLHF. As DNA, the CDR3 is TGTGCCATCGCGCAGGGAATAGATTCACCCCTCCACTTT.

This chain links TRBV14 with TRBJ1-5; possible D gene TRBD1, 6 bases. The CDR3 is 18 residues long. The ends were cut back, 0 bases at V and 2 bases at J, with 17 bases in the middle. CDR1 is SGHDN and CDR2 is FVKESK in the germline V gene. The CDR3 DNA is TGTGCCAGCAGCCAAGATCGCCCCGCGGGGGCCGGCAATCAGCCCCAGCATTTT. Translated, it gives CASSQDRPAGAGNQPQHF. Together with reference TRBV14 and TRBJ1-5, the CDR3 gives the full variable domain: EAGVTQFPSHSVIEKGQTVTLRCDPISGHDNLYWYRRVMGKEIKFLLHFVKESKQDESGMPNNRFLAERTGGTYSTLKVQPAELEDSGVYFCASSQDRPAGAGNQPQHFGDGTRLSIL.